This is a list of T cell receptor beta chains from one sample in a study of T cell repertoires in ileal Crohn's disease. Generated by immunoSEQ multiplex PCR, the TCRdb table keeps only in-frame clones and is missing some. The profile shows 7,500 to 9,500 clones, less than 80% of them singletons. Material for sequencing was ileal tissue. These receptors were obtained from an adult with Crohn's disease. Each CDR3 is given with its conserved first and last residue. A D gene is named only where the DNA matches it firmly. Where a row states a size, it is once, few, many or the class of an expanded clone; other rows omit it.

J gene: TRBJ2-7
V gene: TRBV12-5
clone size: NA
D gene: TRBD1
CDR3 protein: CASGLDRGYEQYF
CDR3 DNA: TGTGCTAGTGGTTTGGACAGGGGTTACGAGCAGTACTTC

J gene: TRBJ2-7
V gene: TRBV7-3
clone size: few
D gene: TRBD1
CDR3 protein: CASSPGQGYEQYF
CDR3 DNA: TGTGCCAGCAGCCCGGGACAGGGCTACGAGCAGTACTTC

J gene: TRBJ2-3
V gene: TRBV11-2
clone size: NA
D gene: TRBD2
CDR3 protein: CASSLQSSGRSSDTQYF
CDR3 DNA: TGTGCCAGCAGCCTTCAGAGTAGCGGGAGGTCTTCTGATACGCAGTATTTT

J gene: TRBJ2-7
V gene: TRBV29-1
clone size: NA
D gene: NA
CDR3 protein: CSALRGTYEQYF
CDR3 DNA: TGCAGCGCACTTCGGGGGACCTACGAGCAGTACTTC

J gene: TRBJ1-1
V gene: TRBV5-4
clone size: few
D gene: NA
CDR3 protein: CASSLGPQGPEAFF
CDR3 DNA: TGTGCCAGCAGCTTGGGCCCTCAGGGTCCTGAAGCTTTCTTT

J gene: TRBJ1-2
V gene: TRBV19
clone size: NA
D gene: NA
CDR3 protein: CASSRGSYGYTF
CDR3 DNA: TGTGCCAGTAGTCGGGGTTCGTATGGCTACACCTTC

J gene: TRBJ2-7
V gene: TRBV10-3
clone size: NA
D gene: TRBD2
CDR3 protein: CASLSGGKTYEQYF
CDR3 DNA: TGTGCCAGTCTTAGCGGGGGGAAGACCTACGAGCAGTACTTC

J gene: TRBJ2-2
V gene: TRBV5-1
clone size: NA
D gene: NA
CDR3 protein: CASSLEAGLYTGELFF
CDR3 DNA: TGCGCCAGCAGCTTGGAGGCAGGCCTTTATACCGGGGAGCTGTTTTTT

J gene: TRBJ1-5
V gene: TRBV7-2
clone size: NA
D gene: TRBD1
CDR3 protein: CASSTRQGAWDNQPQHF
CDR3 DNA: TGTGCCAGCAGCACCCGACAGGGGGCTTGGGACAATCAGCCCCAGCATTTT

J gene: TRBJ1-4
V gene: TRBV7-2
clone size: NA
D gene: NA
CDR3 protein: CASSDRQFSDEKLFF
CDR3 DNA: TGTGCCAGCAGCGACCGACAGTTTTCGGATGAAAAACTGTTTTTT

J gene: TRBJ1-2
V gene: TRBV10-3
clone size: NA
D gene: NA
CDR3 protein: CAIMGADPRYTF
CDR3 DNA: TGTGCCATCATGGGGGCCGATCCACGCTACACCTTC

J gene: TRBJ1-2
V gene: TRBV14
clone size: NA
D gene: NA
CDR3 protein: CASSHQEGRADGYTF
CDR3 DNA: TGTGCCAGCAGCCACCAAGAGGGTCGGGCCGATGGCTACACCTTC

J gene: TRBJ2-2
V gene: TRBV6-5
clone size: NA
D gene: NA
CDR3 protein: CASRDSNTGELFF
CDR3 DNA: TGTGCCAGCAGAGACAGTAACACCGGGGAGCTGTTTTTT

J gene: TRBJ2-3
V gene: TRBV6-4
clone size: NA
D gene: TRBD2
CDR3 protein: CASSDSTSGGDTQYF
CDR3 DNA: TGTGCCAGCAGTGACTCGACTAGCGGGGGAGATACGCAGTATTTT

J gene: TRBJ2-7
V gene: TRBV18
clone size: NA
D gene: NA
CDR3 protein: CASSPPGPSYEQYF
CDR3 DNA: TGTGCCAGCTCGCCCCCAGGCCCCTCCTACGAGCAGTACTTC

J gene: TRBJ2-3
V gene: TRBV7-2
clone size: NA
D gene: TRBD2
CDR3 protein: CASSVTSGRGVFTDTQYF
CDR3 DNA: TGTGCCAGCAGCGTGACTAGCGGGAGAGGGGTATTCACAGATACGCAGTATTTT